What follows are 22 T cell receptor beta chains derived from one specimen sequenced in a study of cytomegalovirus exposure and HLA in healthy donors. The PCR contained 60 Vbeta and 13 Jbeta primers. Sequencing used immunoSEQ multiplex PCR; TCRdb keeps in-frame clones, though not all of them. This table has 130,000 or so clones, roughly 73% appearing once. The specimen sequenced was PBMCs. Every receptor here comes from a female donor in good health and CMV-seronegative.

The rearrangement uses TRBV6-6 and TRBJ1-3, with no clear D. The V end lost 7 bases, the J end lost 0 bases, and 13 bases lay between the germline ends. The CDR3 length is 15 residues. The germline V gene has CDR1 MNHNY and CDR2 SVGAGI (reference sequence). The DNA of the CDR3 is TGTGCCAGCACCTCGGGTGGAAACTCTGGAAACACCATATATTTT. As protein: CASTSGGNSGNTIYF.

This rearrangement joins TRBV6-6 to TRBJ2-5, with D perhaps TRBD1 (6 bases). The J call could be wrong; TRBJ2-7 is a better fit for the DNA end. The CDR3 extends over 13 amino acids. The V gene's germline CDR1 is MNHNY and CDR2 SVGAGI (reference sequence). CDR3 DNA sequence: TGTGCCAGCAGCCTTATACAGGGCTACGAGCAGTACTTC. Encoded protein: CASSLIQGYEQYF.

The rearrangement links TRBV7-2 to TRBJ2-2; no definite D call. Germline assignment: CDR1 SGHTA and CDR2 FQGNSA. Trimming cost V 5 bases and J 1 base, with 17 bases left between them. The CDR3 extends over 17 amino acids. CDR3 bases: TGTGCCAGCAGCCCCTGGTCCAGTACAGTGAACACCGGGGAGCTGTTTTTT. It translates to CASSPWSSTVNTGELFF.

In its sample, this clone was seen a few times. The V call is TRBV11-2, the J call TRBJ2-7, with D unclear. Looked up from germline, CDR1 is SGHAT and CDR2 is FQNNGV. The CDR3 contains 12 residues. The ends were cut back, 5 bases at V and 1 base at J, with 6 bases in the middle. The CDR3 sequence: CASSHTSYEQYF. CDR3 bases: TGTGCCAGCAGCCACACATCCTACGAGCAGTACTTC.

V gene TRBV9 combines with J gene TRBJ2-1, with 13 bases that match TRBD2. The junction had 5 bases not matched to a gene; V was cut back by 2 bases and J by 6 bases. Germline V gene sequence: CDR1 SGDLS, CDR2 YYNGEE. The CDR3 spans 16 residues. This CDR3 is CASSVRLAGGPNEQFF. The CDR3 DNA follows: TGTGCCAGCAGCGTCAGACTAGCGGGAGGACCCAATGAGCAGTTCTTC.

The chain links TRBV13 to TRBJ1-2, with 7 bases identical to TRBD1. The germline CDR1 and CDR2 sequences are PRHDT and FYEKMQ (reference sequence). V shed 5 bases, J shed 4 bases, and the junction held 4 bases outside the gene matches. The CDR3 sequence is 13 residues long. CDR3 region: CASSPGQSYGYTF. Written as DNA, the CDR3 is TGTGCCAGCAGCCCGGGACAGAGCTATGGCTACACCTTC.

The gene calls are TRBV5-1 and TRBJ1-3, with D possibly matching TRBD1 (5 bases). Trimming pared 3 bases from V and 4 bases from J, leaving 14 bases between. This CDR3 contains 15 residues. Germline V gives CDR1 SGHRS, CDR2 YFSETQ. CDR3 region: CASSYGGNSGNTIYF. The CDR3 coding sequence is TGCGCCAGCAGCTATGGGGGGAACTCCGGAAACACCATATATTTT.

This rearrangement joins TRBV15 to TRBJ1-4, with D unresolved. Germline V gene sequence: CDR1 LNHNV, CDR2 YYDKDF (reference sequence). The CDR3 extends over 15 amino acids. The V gene lost 4 bases and the J gene lost 0 bases, with 9 bases spanning the gap. CDR3: CATSTSESTNEKLFF. CDR3 sequence (DNA): TGTGCCACCAGCACAAGCGAGTCAACTAATGAAAAACTGTTTTTT.

The J gene is TRBJ2-7, the V gene TRBV11-2; D perhaps matches TRBD2 (5 bases). CDR1 is SGHAT, CDR2 FQNNGV, per germline. This CDR3 contains 14 residues. Trimming took off 5 bases at V and 6 bases at J, with 17 bases between the two ends. In DNA form, the CDR3 reads TGTGCCAGCAGCCGGGTCCCCGAGGGTTCCGAGCAGTACTTC. It translates to CASSRVPEGSEQYF.

This clone was recorded only once. The chain couples TRBV27 to TRBJ1-6; D is unclear. The V and J ends lost 6 bases and 10 bases respectively, with 10 bases between them. Germline V gene sequence: CDR1 MNHEY, CDR2 SMNVEV (reference sequence). This CDR3 region has 12 residues. The CDR3 is CASSPPSSPLHF. CDR3 DNA sequence: TGTGCCAGCAGCCCCCCTTCCTCACCCCTCCACTTT.

The rearrangement joins TRBV10-3 to TRBJ2-3, with D perhaps TRBD2 (6 bases). CDR1 and CDR2 from the germline V gene are ENHRY and SYGVKD. Trimming took off 10 bases at V and 5 bases at J, with 16 bases between the two ends. The CDR3 covers 13 residues. The CDR3 DNA reads as TGTGCCAGCCAGGGTGCGGGGAAAGATACGCAGTATTTT. It specifies CASQGAGKDTQYF.

The chain combines TRBV18 with TRBJ2-7; a weak D match, TRBD1 (5 bases). Germline V gene sequence: CDR1 KGHSH, CDR2 LQKENI. The CDR3 spans 14 residues. V was clipped by 0 bases and J by 5 bases, with 11 bases between them. CDR3 bases: TGTGCCAGCTCACCACCCTCAGGGTTCAACGAGCAGTACTTC. Amino acids: CASSPPSGFNEQYF.

The CDR3 here is CSAAVAENQPQHF. DNA for the CDR3: TGCAGCGCCGCCGTAGCGGAAAATCAGCCCCAGCATTTT. The chain combines TRBV29-1 with TRBJ1-5; D not resolved. Trimming cost V 7 bases and J 4 bases, with 14 bases left between them. Germline CDR1 is SQVTM and CDR2 is ANQGSEA. The CDR3 runs 13 residues.

The CDR3 protein is CASSRKGQGIGDTQYF. In DNA form, the CDR3 reads TGTGCCAGCAGTCGGAAAGGACAGGGGATTGGAGATACGCAGTATTTT. J is TRBJ2-3 and V is TRBV5-4; 9 positions match TRBD1. In germline, CDR1 is SGHNT, CDR2 YYREEE (reference sequence). The V segment lost 5 bases and the J segment 5 bases; nucleotides outside the gene matches: 12. This CDR3 comprises 16 residues.

For the CDR3, the DNA is TGTGCCAGTAGTGTCGCCAGGGAAGGGGAGCTGTTTTTT. As protein: CASSVAREGELFF. The genes are TRBV19 and TRBJ2-2, with D tentatively TRBD1 (5 bases). The CDR3 loop spans 13 amino acids. V was shortened by 5 bases and J by 8 bases, with 12 bases between the two germline ends. The germline CDR1 and CDR2 sequences are LNHDA and SQIVND (reference sequence). The whole variable domain, filled in from reference TRBV19 and TRBJ2-2, reads DGGITQSPKYLFRKEGQNVTLSCEQNLNHDAMYWYRQDPGQGLRLIYYSQIVNDFQKGDIAEGYSVSREKKESFPLTVTSAQKNPTAFYLCASSVAREGELFFGEGSRLTVL.

This clone was counted only a few times. This chain uses TRBV4-1 with TRBJ1-5; D might be TRBD1 (5 bases). The CDR3 spans 17 residues. Per the germline V gene, CDR1 is MGHRA and CDR2 is YSYEKL. V lost 0 bases and J lost 2, with 14 bases in between. CDR3 in DNA: TGCGCCAGCAGCCAAGAGGGGGTAGGAGGGGGCAATCAGCCCCAGCATTTT. It specifies CASSQEGVGGGNQPQHF.

The CDR3 sequence is CASRDTANYGYTF. The CDR3 coding sequence is TGTGCCAGCCGTGATACAGCTAACTATGGCTACACCTTC. The chain is built from TRBV6-5 and TRBJ1-2; D is uncertain. V was cut by 8 bases and J by 0 bases, with 10 bases left in between. This CDR3 has 13 residues. Germline V gene lookup returns CDR1 MNHEY and CDR2 SVGAGI.

This clone was counted between two and nine times. The rearrangement uses TRBV27 and TRBJ2-7, with TRBD2 matching 11 bases. Unmatched junction bases numbered 11, after V lost 5 bases and J lost 5 bases. Germline V CDR1 and CDR2: MNHEY, SMNVEV (reference sequence). The CDR3 loop spans 16 amino acids. The CDR3 bases are TGTGCCAGCAGTAACTCTAGCGGGAGGACTACTCACGAGCAGTACTTC. Protein sequence: CASSNSSGRTTHEQYF.

This clone was observed a handful of times. V and J are TRBV6-5 and TRBJ2-7; no clear D. Germline V gene lookup returns CDR1 MNHEY and CDR2 SVGAGI. This CDR3 is 14 amino acids long. V was shortened by 3 bases and J by 5 bases, with 14 bases between the two germline ends. CDR3 in amino acids: CASSYTDLPNEQYF. The DNA for the CDR3 is TGTGCCAGCAGTTATACAGACCTGCCGAACGAGCAGTACTTC.

V and J are TRBV28 and TRBJ1-2; 7 nucleotides line up with TRBD1. Germline values: CDR1 MDHEN, CDR2 SYDVKM. CDR3 length: 15 amino acids. Trimming cost V 4 bases and J 5 bases; bases outside gene matches: 10. CDR3 in DNA: TGTGCCAGCAGTTCACCCCCGACAGGGAATTATGGCTACACCTTC. It specifies CASSSPPTGNYGYTF.

J is TRBJ2-1 and V is TRBV10-3, with 8 nucleotides matching TRBD1. The CDR3 runs to 14 residues. V dropped 4 bases and J dropped 7; count of bases not matched to a gene: 6. Germline V gene data show CDR1 as ENHRY and CDR2 as SYGVKD. CDR3: CAISGGQERNEQFF. The CDR3 DNA reads as TGTGCCATCAGTGGGGGACAGGAGAGAAATGAGCAGTTCTTC.

CDR3 loop: CASPGEAGTEAFF. The DNA of the CDR3 is TGTGCCAGCCCGGGGGAAGCGGGCACTGAAGCTTTCTTT. This rearrangement joins TRBV2 to TRBJ1-1; TRBD1 might be the D (5 bases). V was pared by 8 bases and J by 4 bases, with 14 bases between. Germline CDR1 SNHLY, CDR2 FYNNEI. This CDR3 has 13 residues. Using reference TRBV2 and TRBJ1-1 for the parts outside the CDR3, the full variable domain is EPEVTQTPSHQVTQMGQEVILRCVPISNHLYFYWYRQILGQKVEFLVSFYNNEISEKSEIFDDQFSVERPDGSNFTLKIRSTKLEDSAMYFCASPGEAGTEAFFGQGTRLTVV.